The 17 T cell receptor beta chains below come from one sample, sequenced in a study of T cells in Graves' hyperthyroidism and ophthalmopathy. TCR beta CDR3 sequences were amplified from RNA transcripts. With the HTBI primer set, the TCR CDR3 went through a first round of RT-PCR. TCRdb reprocessed the multiplex PCR reads with MiXCR, giving one entry per CDR3 protein. This table has hundreds of thousands of distinct CDR3 sequences, 35% appearing once. Input material: blood. Receptors were obtained from a woman in her 40s with Graves' hyperthyroidism.

In its sample, this clonotype was seen many times. The chain combines TRBV7-3 with TRBJ1-3; D ambiguous. With 4 bases removed from V and 3 bases from J, the gap between germline ends came to 7 bases. CDR1 is SGHTA, CDR2 FQGTGA, per germline. This CDR3 contains 13 residues. CDR3 residues: CASSSSHGNTIYF. The CDR3, as DNA: TGTGCCAGCAGCTCATCACATGGAAACACCATATATTTT.

The rearrangement uses TRBV5-1 and TRBJ1-1; a weak D match, TRBD1 (5 bases). Germline V lookup: CDR1 SGHRS, CDR2 YFSETQ. The V gene lost 1 base and the J gene lost 4 bases, with 14 bases spanning the gap. This CDR3 is built from 15 residues. The DNA of the CDR3 is TGCGCCAGCAGCTTGTCCCCATTCCAGGGCACTGAAGCTTTCTTT. Amino acids: CASSLSPFQGTEAFF.

The chain links TRBV12-3 or TRBV12-4 to TRBJ2-2; D gene uncertain. With 6 bases removed from V and 8 bases from J, the gap between germline ends came to 13 bases. This CDR3 spans 13 amino acids. Here the CDR3 reads CASSVAQSGELFF. CDR3 sequence (DNA): TGTGCCAGCAGCGTAGCCCAGTCTGGGGAGCTGTTTTTT.

V is TRBV2 and J is TRBJ2-3; TRBD1 agrees at 8 bases. Germline assignment: CDR1 SNHLY and CDR2 FYNNEI. V dropped 5 bases and J dropped 6; count of bases not matched to a gene: 1. There are 12 residues in the CDR3. The DNA for the CDR3 is TGTGCCAGCAGTTACAGGGGGGATACGCAGTATTTT. This gives the protein CASSYRGDTQYF.

This clonotype turned up a few times. The chain uses TRBV20-1 and TRBJ2-5; TRBD2 aligns across 8 bases. The CDR3 totals 15 residues. Germline-derived CDR1 and CDR2 are DFQATT and SNEGSKA (reference sequence). J gave up 5 bases and V 0 bases, and 8 bases lay outside the gene matches. CDR3 loop: CSARDYERGTETQYF. CDR3 DNA: TGCAGTGCTAGAGATTATGAGCGGGGGACGGAGACCCAGTACTTC.

V gene TRBV7-6 combines with J gene TRBJ1-5, with 8 bases aligning to TRBD1. V dropped 2 bases and J dropped 11; count of bases not matched to a gene: 14. This CDR3 spans 16 amino acids. Germline CDR1 reads SGHVS; CDR2 reads FNYEAQ. As DNA, the CDR3 is TGTGCCAGCAGCTTAAGCCCGGGGACAGGCAGGGAGACCCAGCATTTT. The encoded protein is CASSLSPGTGRETQHF.

This clonotype was observed many times. The CDR3 nucleotides are TGTGCCAGCAGCGGTGGGACAGCTCTTTACGAGCAGTACTTC. Protein product: CASSGGTALYEQYF. The chain carries TRBV7-9 and TRBJ2-7; 7 nucleotides match TRBD1. This CDR3 spans 14 amino acids. CDR1 and CDR2 from the germline V gene are SEHNR and FQNEAQ (reference sequence). J lost 4 bases, V lost 5 bases, and 8 bases had no gene match.

In this sample, this clonotype turned up a few times. The chain employs TRBV7-9 and TRBJ1-1; D not resolved. Germline assignment: CDR1 SEHNR and CDR2 FQNEAQ (reference sequence). V was clipped by 5 bases and J by 3 bases, with 10 bases between them. This CDR3 region has 13 residues. This chain's CDR3 is CASSPGIDTEAFF. The DNA of the CDR3 is TGTGCCAGCAGCCCGGGGATTGACACTGAAGCTTTCTTT. Based on the CDR3 plus reference TRBV7-9 and TRBJ1-1, the full variable domain is DTGVSQNPRHKITKRGQNVTFRCDPISEHNRLYWYRQTLGQGPEFLTYFQNEAQLEKSRLLSDRFSAERPKGSFSTLEIQRTEQGDSAMYLCASSPGIDTEAFFGQGTRLTVV.

V usage is TRBV28 and J usage is TRBJ1-4; 7 bases are shared with TRBD1. From germline, CDR1 is MDHEN and CDR2 SYDVKM. With 7 bases clipped from V and 2 bases from J, the junction kept 10 bases outside the gene matches. The CDR3 has 16 amino acids. CDR3 nucleotide sequence: TGTGCCAGCATTCAAGGGGGCCTGGGGACTAATGAAAAACTGTTTTTT. This gives the protein CASIQGGLGTNEKLFF.

J is TRBJ1-1 and V is TRBV25-1; D possibly corresponds to TRBD1 (6 bases). Germline CDR1 is MGHDK and CDR2 is SYGVNS. V was pared by 5 bases and J by 4 bases, with 14 bases between. The CDR3 runs to 14 residues. CDR3 sequence: CASSYSIRGTEAFF. For the CDR3, the DNA is TGTGCCAGCAGTTACTCGATCAGGGGCACTGAAGCTTTCTTT.

The table lists this clonotype with many counts. This chain joins TRBV24-1 and TRBJ2-7; D gene unclear. V was clipped by 9 bases and J by 4 bases, with 6 bases between them. Germline-derived CDR1 and CDR2 are KGHDR and SFDVKD. This CDR3 is 10 amino acids long. Here the CDR3 reads CATLSYEQYF. DNA for the CDR3: TGTGCCACCTTATCTTACGAGCAGTACTTC.

This clonotype appeared a single time. The chain uses TRBV10-2 and TRBJ1-1; 7 positions agree with TRBD1. V was clipped by 8 bases and J by 6 bases; unmatched bases: 6. CDR3 length: 12 amino acids. CDR1 is WSHSY, CDR2 SAAADI, per germline. CDR3 sequence: CASLGGTAEAFF. The CDR3 nucleotides read TGCGCCAGCTTAGGCGGGACAGCTGAAGCTTTCTTT.

This clonotype was seen at least ten times. The rearrangement uses TRBV5-1 and TRBJ1-5; 8 bases agree with TRBD1. The germline CDR1 and CDR2 sequences are SGHRS and YFSETQ. The CDR3 loop spans 15 amino acids. After removal of 0 bases from V and 3 bases from J, the junction contained 2 bases not matched to a gene. This CDR3 reads CASSLEGQVNQPQHF. The CDR3 nucleotides are TGCGCCAGCAGCTTGGAGGGACAGGTCAATCAGCCCCAGCATTTT. Together with reference TRBV5-1 and TRBJ1-5, the CDR3 gives the full variable domain: KAGVTQTPRYLIKTRGQQVTLSCSPISGHRSVSWYQQTPGQGLQFLFEYFSETQRNKGNFPGRFSGRQFSNSRSEMNVSTLELGDSALYLCASSLEGQVNQPQHFGDGTRLSIL.

This clonotype has ten or more counts. The gene calls are TRBV5-5 and TRBJ2-7; D might be TRBD1 (8 bases). CDR1 SGHKS and CDR2 YYEKEE come from the germline V gene (reference sequence). The ends were cut back, 2 bases at V and 4 bases at J, with 13 bases in the middle. The CDR3 is 14 residues long. The CDR3 DNA reads TGTGCCAGCAGCTTTGCACAGGGGGGGTACGAGCAGTACTTC. Protein sequence: CASSFAQGGYEQYF.

This clonotype was seen a single time. The chain carries TRBV10-3 and TRBJ2-3, with 13 nucleotides matching TRBD2. Germline V gives CDR1 ENHRY, CDR2 SYGVKD. The CDR3 contains 17 residues. Trimming took 10 bases from V and 6 from J; bases not matched to a gene: 16. The CDR3 sequence: CATTSGLAGDPRDTQYF. The CDR3 coding sequence is TGTGCCACCACCAGTGGACTAGCGGGGGACCCTCGGGATACGCAGTATTTT.

A few counts support this clonotype. The chain is built from TRBV12-3 or TRBV12-4 and TRBJ2-6, with 9 bases lining up with TRBD2. V trimming: 5 bases; J trimming: 4 bases; junction bases outside the gene matches: 3. CDR3 length: 15 amino acids. DNA for the CDR3: TGTGCCAGCAGTCCAGGACTAGCGGGGGCCAACGTCCTGACTTTC. Translating it yields CASSPGLAGANVLTF.

The rearrangement uses TRBV29-1 and TRBJ1-2; D is undetermined. V lost 6 bases, J lost 5 bases, and 13 bases lay in between. The CDR3 consists of 12 residues. CDR1 is SQVTM, CDR2 ANQGSEA, per germline. The CDR3 sequence: CSVDGPQYGYTF. As DNA, the CDR3 is TGCAGCGTAGACGGGCCGCAGTATGGCTACACCTTC.